Below, one TCR beta chain is given with its context. The antigen it recognizes is unknown. Per-base qualities were not stored, and no clone one base away is much larger. The data belong to a study of shared clonotypes between healthy human individuals (dated by TCRdb to between 2020 and 2021). About the study as a whole: A couple of women and a few men aged 18 to 49 years were included in the cohort. For each donor, CD4 naive and CD4 memory were each given three plates, CD8 naive was given two plates, and CD8 memory was given one plate. To estimate repertoire size and how much clonotype sharing occurs between individuals, the study deeply sequenced the blood TCR repertoires of five healthy adults. Different laboratories and diverse techniques were used to prepare libraries and sequence TCR repertoires, to increase sequencing depth and limit assay-specific biases. Leukapheresis yielded between about 0.9 and 8.9 billion PBMCs per donor. The investigation overall reported the following: Rarefaction of sorted-subset datasets indicated incomplete sequencing despite the large sequencing depth. Across a handful of donors, about 5% of naive CD4, roughly 3.4% of naive CD8, 2.3% of memory CD4, and 0.4% to 0.45% of memory CD8 clonotypes were shared. The genetic and exposure-history diversity represented was limited by the small number of donors. Based on pairwise subsampling, the degree of clonotype sharing among donors was expected to be affected by sequencing depth. Larger estimated clonotype richness was generally found for naive subsets than for memory subsets. Compared with non-shared clonotypes, the clonotypes found in all four sorted-subset donors had higher generation probabilities. Sampling was limited to blood, and TCR repertoires in tissue likely differ from TCR repertoires in blood.

CD8 naive samples were CD45RO-negative cells positively selected for CCR7, giving a CD45RA+CCR7+ population that excluded TemRA cells. Donors were healthy HIV-negative adults with no recently reported acute infections or vaccinations. Only Caucasian adults living in Nashville, Tennessee, USA were represented among the donors. Blood was obtained by leukapheresis, after which PBMCs were separated by Ficoll-Histopaque density gradient centrifugation and cryopreserved in liquid nitrogen vapor phase. Purity and quantity of every magnetically sorted T cell population were checked by analytical flow cytometry. Genomic DNA was isolated from each sorted fraction and quantified by UV absorbance on a Nanodrop 2000c. The germline V gene (reference sequence) sets CDR1 to PRHDT and CDR2 to FYEKMQ. Compared with germline, V lacks 5 bases and J lacks 0 bases; bases without a gene match: 6. Reading from cysteine to phenylalanine, the CDR3 counts 17 amino acids. Kept here is only the CDR3 DNA, which spans 51 bases and is read in frame from base 1.

Using the deep immunoSEQ assay, multiplex PCR amplified TCR CDR3 regions from genomic DNA. Extracted genomic DNA from each cell subset was distributed evenly across all wells of several immunoSEQ 96-well plates, and each plate was treated as a replicate. For sorted subsets, around 0.2 ug genomic DNA, equal to 25,000 to 35,000 T cell genomes, was loaded into each replicate PCR. The purified libraries were quantified using a Qubit 3.0 fluorometer, sized with a Bioanalyzer 2100, and then quantified again using the KAPA Library Quantification kit. Each immunoSEQ 96-well plate was sequenced on its own single-read 150-cycle Illumina NextSeq 550 flow cell. The authors processed their data as follows. Because the immunoSEQ output included only junctional sequences and no quality scores, the filtering could not be the same as the filtering used for full-length reads. To assign V/J genes and CDR3, sequences were annotated against IMGT germline references using PyIR, a Python wrapper for IgBLAST v1.9. Reads were removed for weak V/J assignments (E-value above 1e-6), missing CDR3, stop codons, out-of-frame junctions, or ambiguous translated residues. V3J clonotypes were defined as sequences sharing an identical inferred V gene, J gene, and CDR3 amino acid sequence. To compute the percentage overlap between repertoires, the number of shared unique clonotypes was divided by the size of the smaller repertoire. Repertoire richness was assessed with RTK rarefaction, the Chao1 estimator, and Recon v2.1 estimates of unobserved clonotypes. For all TCRbeta clonotypes obtained by the gDNA method from several donors, generation probabilities were computed with OLGA. Not all clones reach the TCRdb copy of this immuneACCESS table, which keeps in-frame sequences only. Checked studies attribute under half of the gap to unresolved V genes and leave the rest unexplained. The D gene and trimming were derived from the DNA, and the V and J assignments and clone size from that table. Here the sample has more than 2 million clones; approximately 94% occur a single time. In total, the top ten clones hold roughly 1% of the sample.

The chain is assembled from TRBV13 and TRBJ2-3, with 12 bases in between that match TRBD2. This receptor was taken from a man aged 18 to 29 in good health. The sample comprised naive CD8+ T cells sorted from blood. Read against the paper, the sample's cell subset or site label means: CD45RA+CCR7+. The CDR3 protein is CASSGRTSGKSTDTQYF. The nucleotide sequence reads TGTGCCAGCAGCGGACGGACTAGCGGGAAGAGCACAGATACGCAGTATTTT.